The rows below give T cell receptor beta chains drawn from one sample of a study of blood T cell repertoires in COVID-19. This table comes from immunoSEQ multiplex PCR, and its TCRdb copy is limited to in-frame clones, with some not included. The sample lists about 220,000 clones; 75% to 90% were seen once. The specimen was PBMCs or T cells enriched from blood (not recorded which). These receptors were collected from a woman under 30 in a cohort exposed to, infected with or recovered from COVID-19 (not recorded which). Both conserved end residues are part of each CDR3. A D gene is named only where the DNA matches it firmly. Clone size is stated in some rows and not others, as once, few, many or a class when expanded.

d_gene,j_gene,v_gene,abundance,CDR3aa,CDR3nt
TRBD1,TRBJ2-6,TRBV9,-,CASSVGPGTGRSGANVLTF,TGTGCCAGCAGCGTCGGTCCCGGGACAGGGCGCTCTGGGGCCAACGTCCTGACTTTC
-,TRBJ2-3,TRBV2,-,CASSEVTDTQYF,TGTGCCAGCAGTGAAGTAACAGATACGCAGTATTTT
TRBD2,TRBJ2-7,TRBV11-3,-,CASRPGLAMSSYEQYF,TGTGCCAGCAGACCGGGACTAGCGATGTCGTCCTACGAGCAGTACTTC
-,TRBJ2-1,TRBV9,once,CASSEPIADSEQFF,TGTGCCAGCAGCGAACCGATAGCCGACAGTGAGCAGTTCTTC
-,TRBJ1-2,TRBV18,-,CASSPRAGADGYTF,TGTGCCAGCTCACCACGGGCAGGGGCGGATGGCTACACCTTC
-,TRBJ1-2,TRBV19,-,CASSIAGGFDGYTF,TGTGCCAGTAGTATAGCGGGGGGCTTCGATGGCTACACCTTC
-,TRBJ2-3,TRBV16,-,CASTTRGGNTDTQYF,TGTGCCAGCACCACAAGGGGAGGAAACACAGATACGCAGTATTTT
-,TRBJ1-2,TRBV6-5,-,CASSNPTGGYGYTF,TGTGCCAGCAGTAACCCGACGGGTGGCTATGGCTACACCTTC
-,TRBJ2-7,TRBV10-1,-,CASSDGGRREQYF,TGCGCCAGCAGTGATGGAGGGCGGAGAGAGCAGTACTTC
-,TRBJ1-1,TRBV19,-,CASSIVFGGGNTEAFF,TGTGCCAGTAGTATAGTGTTTGGCGGGGGGAACACTGAAGCTTTCTTT
TRBD2,TRBJ2-1,TRBV6-1,-,CASSDFWSGGSNEQFF,TGTGCCAGCAGTGATTTTTGGTCGGGAGGGTCGAATGAGCAGTTCTTC
-,TRBJ1-5,TRBV11-3,-,CASSLGGSNQPQHF,TGTGCCAGCAGCTTAGGAGGTAGCAATCAGCCCCAGCATTTT
-,TRBJ2-3,TRBV6-2/TRBV6-3,-,CASSNPKTAPEDTQYF,TGTGCCAGCAGTAACCCAAAGACTGCCCCTGAGGATACGCAGTATTTT
TRBD1,TRBJ1-1,TRBV9,-,CASSVVSGGTEAFF,TGTGCCAGCAGCGTAGTATCAGGGGGCACTGAAGCTTTCTTT
-,TRBJ2-7,TRBV5-1,-,CASSLAGPVYEQYF,TGCGCCAGCAGCTTGGCAGGCCCCGTCTACGAGCAGTACTTC
-,TRBJ1-5,TRBV3-1/TRBV3-2,-,CASSQGTVNQPQHF,TGTGCCAGCAGCCAAGGGACAGTAAATCAGCCCCAGCATTTT
-,TRBJ2-3,TRBV4-2,-,CASSQTGARDTQYF,TGTGCCAGCAGCCAAACGGGAGCGAGAGATACGCAGTATTTT
TRBD1,TRBJ1-1,TRBV4-1,-,CASSQVRGRQGVANTEAFF,TGCGCCAGCAGCCAAGTCAGGGGTCGACAGGGTGTTGCGAACACTGAAGCTTTCTTT
-,TRBJ2-1,TRBV19,-,CASSILEGAYEQFF,TGTGCCAGTAGTATCTTGGAGGGGGCTTATGAGCAGTTCTTC
-,TRBJ2-7,TRBV6-1,-,CASSEALAGGGATYEQYF,TGTGCCAGCAGTGAAGCCCTCGCCGGAGGCGGGGCCACCTACGAGCAGTACTTC
TRBD1,TRBJ2-7,TRBV7-8,-,CASSSLVGQSYEQYF,TGTGCCAGCAGCTCCCTAGTGGGACAGTCCTACGAGCAGTACTTC
-,TRBJ1-1,TRBV20-1,-,CSAPRGGEAFF,TGCAGTGCTCCGAGGGGGGGGGAAGCTTTCTTT
TRBD1,TRBJ1-5,TRBV6-1,-,CASSEAYFRTGGNQPQHF,TGTGCCAGCAGTGAAGCTTATTTTAGGACAGGGGGCAATCAGCCCCAGCATTTT
-,TRBJ1-2,TRBV3-1/TRBV3-2,-,CASSQGGEGGYTF,TGTGCCAGCAGCCAAGGTGGGGAGGGGGGCTACACCTTC
TRBD2,TRBJ2-1,TRBV5-1,-,CASSLDRREASYNEQFF,TGCGCCAGCAGCTTGGATAGGCGGGAGGCATCCTACAATGAGCAGTTCTTC
TRBD2,TRBJ2-1,TRBV4-2,few,CASSQDGTSGYNEQFF,TGTGCCAGCAGCCAAGATGGGACTAGCGGGTACAATGAGCAGTTCTTC
TRBD1,TRBJ1-6,TRBV7-9,few,CASSKTGDSPLHF,TGTGCCAGCAGCAAGACAGGGGATTCACCCCTCCACTTT
-,TRBJ1-1,TRBV7-9,few,CASSLGQQNTEAFF,TGTGCCAGCAGCTTAGGACAGCAGAACACTGAAGCTTTCTTT
-,TRBJ2-5,TRBV25-1,once,CASSEDRNQETQYF,TGTGCCAGCAGTGAAGACAGAAACCAAGAGACCCAGTACTTC
-,TRBJ1-1,TRBV7-9,-,CASSLVTGGTEAFF,TGTGCCAGCAGCTTAGTAACAGGAGGGACTGAAGCTTTCTTT
-,TRBJ1-2,TRBV29-1,-,CSAGDNNYGYTF,TGCAGCGCCGGGGACAATAACTATGGCTACACCTTC
-,TRBJ1-1,TRBV19,-,CASSTRAGGQVGTEAFF,TGTGCCAGTAGTACCCGGGCTGGTGGACAAGTTGGTACTGAAGCTTTCTTT
-,TRBJ2-3,TRBV19,-,CASSKGQYADTQYF,TGTGCCAGTAGTAAAGGACAGTACGCAGATACGCAGTATTTT
-,TRBJ2-5,TRBV30,-,CAWSPYQETQYF,TGTGCCTGGAGTCCGTACCAAGAGACCCAGTACTTC
-,TRBJ1-1,TRBV5-1,-,CASSFQGGTEAFF,TGCGCCAGCAGCTTTCAGGGAGGCACTGAAGCTTTCTTT
TRBD1,TRBJ1-6,TRBV9,-,CASSPRGQGGYSPLHF,TGTGCCAGCAGCCCCAGGGGCCAAGGGGGCTATTCACCCCTCCACTTT
TRBD1,TRBJ2-2,TRBV14,-,CASSQWDRYTGELFF,TGTGCCAGCAGCCAATGGGACAGATACACCGGGGAGCTGTTTTTT
TRBD1,TRBJ1-2,TRBV5-4,-,CASSNRQGDGYTF,TGTGCCAGCAGCAACAGACAGGGCGATGGCTACACCTTC
-,TRBJ2-7,TRBV2,-,CASRGSSGGEQYF,TGTGCCAGCAGGGGGAGTTCTGGAGGCGAGCAGTACTTC
-,TRBJ2-1,TRBV5-1,-,CASIRDLHEQFF,TGCGCCAGCATAAGGGACTTACATGAGCAGTTCTTC
-,TRBJ1-6,TRBV28,-,CASSLRTAPGPLHF,TGTGCCAGCAGTTTGAGGACAGCCCCGGGTCCCCTCCACTTT
TRBD1,TRBJ1-1,TRBV28,-,CASSLPTGNLNTEAFF,TGTGCCAGCAGTTTACCGACAGGGAACTTGAACACTGAAGCTTTCTTT
TRBD2,TRBJ2-1,TRBV7-9,once,CASSLAQGLAGEPNEQFF,TGTGCCAGCAGCTTAGCGCAGGGACTAGCGGGAGAACCCAATGAGCAGTTCTTC
TRBD2,TRBJ2-1,TRBV7-8,-,CASLPGLAFGSDNNEQFF,TGTGCCAGCCTCCCGGGACTAGCATTCGGGTCCGACAATAATGAGCAGTTCTTC
-,TRBJ1-5,TRBV27,-,CASSFRSNQPQHF,TGTGCCAGCAGTTTTCGGAGCAATCAGCCCCAGCATTTT
TRBD1,TRBJ2-7,TRBV6-6,-,CASRLLRDRSYEQYF,TGTGCCAGCAGGCTACTCCGGGACAGGTCCTACGAGCAGTACTTC
TRBD1,TRBJ2-5,TRBV7-2,once,CASESVGGLETQYF,TGTGCCAGCGAATCGGTAGGGGGCTTGGAGACCCAGTACTTC
-,TRBJ1-5,TRBV28,-,CASSPGSDQPQHF,TGTGCCAGCAGTCCGGGGTCCGATCAGCCCCAGCATTTT
TRBD2,TRBJ2-3,TRBV28,-,CASTSPPGGGGGTDTQYF,TGTGCCAGCACCTCCCCTCCCGGGGGTGGGGGGGGCACAGATACGCAGTATTTT
-,TRBJ2-1,TRBV6-2/TRBV6-3,-,CASSAWRTEYNEQFF,TGTGCCAGCAGCGCCTGGCGGACTGAATACAATGAGCAGTTCTTC
TRBD1,TRBJ2-1,TRBV7-3,few,CASSLPGGTSSSYNEQFF,TGTGCCAGCAGCTTACCAGGGGGTACCTCTTCCTCCTACAATGAGCAGTTCTTC
TRBD2,TRBJ2-1,TRBV2,-,CATTSGGYNEQFF,TGTGCCACCACCTCCGGGGGGTACAATGAGCAGTTCTTC
-,TRBJ1-2,TRBV5-1,few,CASSFGSRYGYTF,TGCGCCAGCAGCTTCGGGAGTCGGTATGGCTACACCTTC
-,TRBJ1-5,TRBV23-1,-,CASSLQWNQPQHF,TGCGCCAGCAGTCTCCAGTGGAATCAGCCCCAGCATTTT
TRBD1,TRBJ2-1,TRBV9,-,CASAEAGQGKNEQFF,TGTGCCAGCGCCGAGGCGGGACAGGGGAAGAATGAGCAGTTCTTC